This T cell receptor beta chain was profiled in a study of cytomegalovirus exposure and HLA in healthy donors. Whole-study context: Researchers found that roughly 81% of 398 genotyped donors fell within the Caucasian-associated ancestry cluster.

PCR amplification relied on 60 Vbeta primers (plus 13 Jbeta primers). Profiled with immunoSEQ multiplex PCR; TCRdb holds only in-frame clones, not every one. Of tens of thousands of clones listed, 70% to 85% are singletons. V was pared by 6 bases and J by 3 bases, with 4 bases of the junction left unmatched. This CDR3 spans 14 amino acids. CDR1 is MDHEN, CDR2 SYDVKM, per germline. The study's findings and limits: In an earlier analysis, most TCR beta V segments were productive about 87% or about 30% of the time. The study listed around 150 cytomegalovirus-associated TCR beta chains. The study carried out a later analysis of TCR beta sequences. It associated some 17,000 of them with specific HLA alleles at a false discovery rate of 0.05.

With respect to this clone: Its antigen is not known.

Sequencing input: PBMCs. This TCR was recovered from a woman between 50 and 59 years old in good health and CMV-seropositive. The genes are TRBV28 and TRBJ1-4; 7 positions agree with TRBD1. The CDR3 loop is CASRSRGANEKLFF. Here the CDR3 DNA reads TGTGCCAGCAGATCCAGGGGGGCTAATGAAAAACTGTTTTTT.